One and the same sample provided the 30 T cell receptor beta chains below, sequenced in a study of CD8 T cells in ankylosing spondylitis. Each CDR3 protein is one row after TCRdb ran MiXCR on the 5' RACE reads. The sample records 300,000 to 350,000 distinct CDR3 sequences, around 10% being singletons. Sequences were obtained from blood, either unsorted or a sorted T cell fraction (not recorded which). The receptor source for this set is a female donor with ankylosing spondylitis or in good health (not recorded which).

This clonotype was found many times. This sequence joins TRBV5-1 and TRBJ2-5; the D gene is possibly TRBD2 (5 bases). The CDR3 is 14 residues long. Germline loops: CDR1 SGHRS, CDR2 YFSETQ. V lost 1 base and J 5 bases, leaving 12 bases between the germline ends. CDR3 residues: CASSLIREDETQYF. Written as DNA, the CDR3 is TGCGCCAGCAGCTTGATTCGGGAAGATGAGACCCAGTACTTC. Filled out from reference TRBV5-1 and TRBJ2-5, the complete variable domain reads KAGVTQTPRYLIKTRGQQVTLSCSPISGHRSVSWYQQTPGQGLQFLFEYFSETQRNKGNFPGRFSGRQFSNSRSEMNVSTLELGDSALYLCASSLIREDETQYFGPGTRLLVL.

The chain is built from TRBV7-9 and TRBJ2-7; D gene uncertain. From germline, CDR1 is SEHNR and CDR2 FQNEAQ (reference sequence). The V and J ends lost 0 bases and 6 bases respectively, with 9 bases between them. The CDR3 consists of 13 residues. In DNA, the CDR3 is TGTGCCAGCAGCTTAGCCGGGCCGAGCGAGCAGTACTTC. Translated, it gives CASSLAGPSEQYF.

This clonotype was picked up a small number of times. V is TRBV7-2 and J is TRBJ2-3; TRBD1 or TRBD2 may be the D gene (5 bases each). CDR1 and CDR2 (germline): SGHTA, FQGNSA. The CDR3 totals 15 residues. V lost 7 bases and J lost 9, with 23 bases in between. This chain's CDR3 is CASKGTDAPPRTQYF. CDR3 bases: TGTGCCAGCAAGGGGACGGACGCACCACCAAGGACGCAGTATTTT.

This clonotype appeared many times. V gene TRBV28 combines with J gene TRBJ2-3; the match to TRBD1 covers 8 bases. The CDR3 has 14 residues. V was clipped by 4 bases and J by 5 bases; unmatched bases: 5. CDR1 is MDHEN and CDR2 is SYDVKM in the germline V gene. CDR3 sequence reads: CASSSGQGKDTQYF. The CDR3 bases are TGTGCCAGCAGTTCAGGACAGGGAAAAGATACGCAGTATTTT.

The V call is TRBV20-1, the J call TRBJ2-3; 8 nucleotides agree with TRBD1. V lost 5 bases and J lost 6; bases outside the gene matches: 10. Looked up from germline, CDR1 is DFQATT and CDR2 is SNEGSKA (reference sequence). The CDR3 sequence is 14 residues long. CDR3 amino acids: CSAFPGQVRDTQYF. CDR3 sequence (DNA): TGCAGTGCTTTCCCGGGACAGGTTAGGGATACGCAGTATTTT.

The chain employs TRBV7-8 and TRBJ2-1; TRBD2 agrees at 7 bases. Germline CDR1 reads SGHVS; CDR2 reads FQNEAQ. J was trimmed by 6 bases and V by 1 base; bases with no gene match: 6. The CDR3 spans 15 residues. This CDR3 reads CASSLETSRPNEQFF. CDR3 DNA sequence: TGTGCCAGCAGCTTAGAGACTAGCAGACCCAATGAGCAGTTCTTC.

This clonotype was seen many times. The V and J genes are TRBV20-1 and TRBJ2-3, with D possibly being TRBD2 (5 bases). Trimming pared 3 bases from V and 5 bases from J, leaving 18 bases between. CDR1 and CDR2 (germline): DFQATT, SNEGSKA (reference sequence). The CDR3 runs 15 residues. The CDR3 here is CSASGLRGKKDTQYF. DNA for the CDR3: TGCAGTGCTAGCGGATTACGAGGGAAAAAAGATACGCAGTATTTT.

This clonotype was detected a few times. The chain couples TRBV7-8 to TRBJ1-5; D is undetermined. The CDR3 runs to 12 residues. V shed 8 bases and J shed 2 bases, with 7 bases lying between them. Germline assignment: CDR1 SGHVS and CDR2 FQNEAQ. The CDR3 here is CASGTGNQPQHF. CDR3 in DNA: TGTGCCAGCGGCACCGGCAATCAGCCCCAGCATTTT.

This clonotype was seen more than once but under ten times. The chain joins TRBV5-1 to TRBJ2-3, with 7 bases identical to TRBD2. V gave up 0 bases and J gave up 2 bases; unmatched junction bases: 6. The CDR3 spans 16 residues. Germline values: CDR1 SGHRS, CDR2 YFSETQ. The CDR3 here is CASSLDGLAATDTQYF. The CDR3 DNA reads TGCGCCAGCAGCTTGGATGGCCTAGCGGCCACAGATACGCAGTATTTT.

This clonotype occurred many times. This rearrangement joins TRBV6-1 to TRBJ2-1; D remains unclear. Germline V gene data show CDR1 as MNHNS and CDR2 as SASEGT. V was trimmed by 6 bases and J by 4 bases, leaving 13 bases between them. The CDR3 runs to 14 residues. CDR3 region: CASSPPGTYNEQFF. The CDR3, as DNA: TGTGCCAGCAGCCCCCCCGGAACGTACAATGAGCAGTTCTTC.

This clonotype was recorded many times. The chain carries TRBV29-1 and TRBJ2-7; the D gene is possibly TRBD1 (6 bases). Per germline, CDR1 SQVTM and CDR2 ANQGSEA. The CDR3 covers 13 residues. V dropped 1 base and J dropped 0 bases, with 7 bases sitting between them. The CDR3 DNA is TGCAGCGTTGAAGGGACAGACTCCTACGAGCAGTACTTC. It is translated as CSVEGTDSYEQYF.

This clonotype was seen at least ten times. The CDR3 DNA is TGCGCCAGCAGCTTGGTGGGAGGGCGGACTGGGGCCAACGTCCTGACTTTC. Translating gives CASSLVGGRTGANVLTF. The chain carries TRBV5-1 and TRBJ2-6; 7 nucleotides match TRBD2. This CDR3 spans 17 amino acids. Germline assignment: CDR1 SGHRS and CDR2 YFSETQ. V shed 0 bases and J 2 bases; nucleotides not matched to a gene: 5. The full variable domain, rest sourced from reference TRBV5-1 and TRBJ2-6, is KAGVTQTPRYLIKTRGQQVTLSCSPISGHRSVSWYQQTPGQGLQFLFEYFSETQRNKGNFPGRFSGRQFSNSRSEMNVSTLELGDSALYLCASSLVGGRTGANVLTFGAGSRLTVL.

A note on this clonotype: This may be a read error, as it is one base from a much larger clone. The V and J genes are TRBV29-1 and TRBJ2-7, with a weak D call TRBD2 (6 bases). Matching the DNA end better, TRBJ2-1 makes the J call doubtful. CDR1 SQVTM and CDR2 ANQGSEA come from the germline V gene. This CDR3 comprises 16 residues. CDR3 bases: TGCAGCGTAGCGGAAGGGTTAAGCGGGCGGACCTACGAGCAGTTCTTC. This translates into CSVAEGLSGRTYEQFF.

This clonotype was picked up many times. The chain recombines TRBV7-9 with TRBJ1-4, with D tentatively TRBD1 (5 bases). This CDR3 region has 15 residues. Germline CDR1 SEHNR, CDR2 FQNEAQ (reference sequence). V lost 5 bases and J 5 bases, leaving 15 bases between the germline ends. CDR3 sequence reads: CASSARGRRNEKLFF. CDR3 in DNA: TGTGCCAGCAGCGCTCGGGGCAGAAGAAATGAAAAACTGTTTTTT.

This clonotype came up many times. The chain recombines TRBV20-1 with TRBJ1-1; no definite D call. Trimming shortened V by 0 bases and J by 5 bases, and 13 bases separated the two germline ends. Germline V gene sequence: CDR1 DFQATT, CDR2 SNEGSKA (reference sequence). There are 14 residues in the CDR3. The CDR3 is CSARDWGAGTEAFF. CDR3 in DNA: TGCAGTGCTAGAGATTGGGGAGCTGGGACTGAAGCTTTCTTT.

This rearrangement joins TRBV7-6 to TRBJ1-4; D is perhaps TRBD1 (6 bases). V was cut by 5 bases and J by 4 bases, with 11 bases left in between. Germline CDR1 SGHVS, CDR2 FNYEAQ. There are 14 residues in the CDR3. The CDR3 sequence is CASSRTVNNEKLFF. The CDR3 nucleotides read TGTGCCAGCAGCCGGACAGTAAATAATGAAAAACTGTTTTTT.

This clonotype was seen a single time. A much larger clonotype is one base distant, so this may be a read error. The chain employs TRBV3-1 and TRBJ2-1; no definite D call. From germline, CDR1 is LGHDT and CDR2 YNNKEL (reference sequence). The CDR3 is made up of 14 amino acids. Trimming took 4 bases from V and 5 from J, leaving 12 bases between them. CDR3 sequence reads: CASSLVRINNEQFF. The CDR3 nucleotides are TGTGCCAGCAGCCTCGTAAGGATAAACAATGAGCAGTTCTTC.

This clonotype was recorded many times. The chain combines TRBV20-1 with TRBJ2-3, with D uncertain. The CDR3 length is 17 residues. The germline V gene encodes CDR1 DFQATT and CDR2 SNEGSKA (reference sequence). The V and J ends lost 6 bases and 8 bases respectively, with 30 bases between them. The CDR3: CSAPPPIYTPDPVTQYF. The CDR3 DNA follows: TGCAGTGCACCTCCGCCTATATATACACCCGATCCCGTTACGCAGTATTTT.

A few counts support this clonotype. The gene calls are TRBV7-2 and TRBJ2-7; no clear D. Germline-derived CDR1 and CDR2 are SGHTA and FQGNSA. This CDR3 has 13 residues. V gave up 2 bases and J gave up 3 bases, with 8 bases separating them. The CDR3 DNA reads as TGTGCCAGCAGCTTACTGGGCTACTACGAGCAGTACTTC. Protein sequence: CASSLLGYYEQYF.

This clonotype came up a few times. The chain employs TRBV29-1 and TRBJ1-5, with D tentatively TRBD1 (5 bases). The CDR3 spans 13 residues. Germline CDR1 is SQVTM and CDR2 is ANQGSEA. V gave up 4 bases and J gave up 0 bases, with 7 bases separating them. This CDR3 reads CSVGGSSNQPQHF. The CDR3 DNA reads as TGCAGCGTTGGGGGCTCTAGCAATCAGCCCCAGCATTTT.

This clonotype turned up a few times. CDR3 coding DNA: TGTGCCAGCAGCCCCGGGACTCGGGAGGCCCAGTACTTC. It is translated as CASSPGTREAQYF. The J gene is TRBJ2-5, the V gene TRBV7-2, with TRBD2 identical over 7 bases. Germline-derived CDR1 and CDR2 are SGHTA and FQGNSA. J gave up 9 bases and V 5 bases, and 9 bases lay outside the gene matches. This CDR3 is 13 amino acids long.

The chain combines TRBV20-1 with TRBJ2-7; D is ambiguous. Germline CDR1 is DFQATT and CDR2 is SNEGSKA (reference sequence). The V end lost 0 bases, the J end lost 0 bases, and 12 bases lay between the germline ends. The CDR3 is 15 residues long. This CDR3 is CSARDLPLSSYEQYF. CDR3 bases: TGCAGTGCTAGAGATCTCCCTCTTAGCTCCTACGAGCAGTACTTC.

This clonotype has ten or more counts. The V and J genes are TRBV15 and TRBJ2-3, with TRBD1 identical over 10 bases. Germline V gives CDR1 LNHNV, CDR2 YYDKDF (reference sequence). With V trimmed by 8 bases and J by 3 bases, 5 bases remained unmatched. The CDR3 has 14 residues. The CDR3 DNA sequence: TGTGCCACCCAAGACAGGGGGCGTACAGATACGCAGTATTTT. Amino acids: CATQDRGRTDTQYF.

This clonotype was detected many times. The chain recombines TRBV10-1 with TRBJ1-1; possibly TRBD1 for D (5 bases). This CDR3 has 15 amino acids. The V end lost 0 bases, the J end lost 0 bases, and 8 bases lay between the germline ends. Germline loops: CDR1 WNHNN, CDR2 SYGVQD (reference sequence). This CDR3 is CASSESGAVNTEAFF. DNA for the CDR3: TGCGCCAGCAGTGAGTCAGGGGCGGTGAACACTGAAGCTTTCTTT.

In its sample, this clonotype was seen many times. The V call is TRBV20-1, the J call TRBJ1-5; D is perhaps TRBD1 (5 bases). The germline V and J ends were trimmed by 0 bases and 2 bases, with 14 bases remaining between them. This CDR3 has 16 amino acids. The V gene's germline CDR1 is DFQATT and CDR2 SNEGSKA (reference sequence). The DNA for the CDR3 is TGCAGTGCTAGAGATCGGTGGGGGTCGGGCAATCAGCCCCAGCATTTT. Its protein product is CSARDRWGSGNQPQHF.

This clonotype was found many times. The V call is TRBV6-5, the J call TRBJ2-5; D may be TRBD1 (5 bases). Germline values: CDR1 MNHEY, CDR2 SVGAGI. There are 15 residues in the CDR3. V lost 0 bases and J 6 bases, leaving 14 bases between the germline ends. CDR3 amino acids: CASSYSNSVGQTQYF. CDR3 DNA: TGTGCCAGCAGTTACTCGAATTCCGTGGGGCAGACCCAGTACTTC.

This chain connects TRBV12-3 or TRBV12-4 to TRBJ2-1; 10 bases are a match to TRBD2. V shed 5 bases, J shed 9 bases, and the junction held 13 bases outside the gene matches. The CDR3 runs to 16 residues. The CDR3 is CASSGGLLAGWVEQFF. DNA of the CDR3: TGTGCCAGCAGTGGGGGGCTACTAGCGGGATGGGTTGAGCAGTTCTTC.

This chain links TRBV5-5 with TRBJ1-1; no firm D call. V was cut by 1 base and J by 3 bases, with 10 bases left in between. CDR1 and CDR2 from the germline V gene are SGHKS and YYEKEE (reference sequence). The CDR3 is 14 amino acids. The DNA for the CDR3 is TGTGCCAGCAGCTTGATCATCCCCCACACTGAAGCTTTCTTT. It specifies CASSLIIPHTEAFF.

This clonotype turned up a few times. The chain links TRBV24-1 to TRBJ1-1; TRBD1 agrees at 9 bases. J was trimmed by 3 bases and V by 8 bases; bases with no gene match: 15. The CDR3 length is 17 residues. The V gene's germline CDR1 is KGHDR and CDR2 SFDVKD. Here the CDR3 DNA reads TGTGCCACCACCGCGGCGGACAGGGGCTGGAGGGACACTGAAGCTTTCTTT. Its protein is CATTAADRGWRDTEAFF.

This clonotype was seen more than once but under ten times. The CDR3 region is CASSARANTEAFF. In nucleotides, the CDR3 is TGTGCCAGCAGTGCAAGGGCGAACACTGAAGCTTTCTTT. J is TRBJ1-1 and V is TRBV6-1; D ambiguous. Germline V gene sequence: CDR1 MNHNS, CDR2 SASEGT. V lost 4 bases, J lost 1 base, and 7 bases lay in between. The CDR3 is 13 amino acids.